This section outlines one TCR beta chain sequence together with its context. Its antigen remains unidentified. These data originate in a study of cytomegalovirus exposure and HLA in healthy donors. Study-level points and caveats: Association of 15,000 to 20,000 TCR beta sequences with HLA alleles was found at 0.05 false discovery rate in a later analysis. An observed cluster of highly shared sequence variants was recorded as a likely sequencing artifact.

Everyone who donated was a healthy bone marrow donor. The PCR employed 60 Vbeta primers together with 13 Jbeta primers. Assay: immunoSEQ multiplex PCR; the TCRdb copy retains only in-frame clones and omits some. The sample holds some 170,000 clones, 70% seen once. CDR3 length: 16 amino acids. Germline CDR1 and CDR2: MNHEY and SVGAGI. The germline V and J ends were trimmed by 1 base and 2 bases, with 14 bases remaining between them. Material: PBMCs. V usage is TRBV6-5 and J usage is TRBJ1-2; D possibly corresponds to TRBD1 (5 bases). This TCR was sampled from a man younger than 35 in good health and CMV-seropositive. CDR3: CASSYWNQGQNYGYTF. The CDR3 DNA follows: TGTGCCAGCAGTTACTGGAACCAGGGCCAAAACTATGGCTACACCTTC.